The 7 T cell receptor beta chains below were found in one sample sequenced in a study of blood T cell repertoires in COVID-19. The data were produced by immunoSEQ multiplex PCR, yet TCRdb's version contains in-frame clones alone and is incomplete. Of 200,000 to 250,000 clones in the sample, around 89% were seen once. Sequenced input: peripheral blood. The receptors come from a man aged 25 to 45 with COVID-19, enrolled during active disease.

This rearrangement joins TRBV6-5 to TRBJ2-2; tentative D call: TRBD1 (7 bases). This CDR3 is built from 15 residues. Germline V gene lookup returns CDR1 MNHEY and CDR2 SVGAGI. V was shortened by 4 bases and J by 5 bases, with 14 bases between the two germline ends. The CDR3 region has the DNA TGTGCCAGCAGTTTGAACAGGGGACTTACCGGGGAGCTGTTTTTT. It specifies CASSLNRGLTGELFF.

The rearrangement joins TRBV3-1 (or the pseudogene TRBV3-2) to TRBJ1-2; D remains unclear. The CDR3 extends over 13 amino acids. Trimming stripped 0 bases from V and 6 bases from J, with 8 bases between. Germline V gene sequence: CDR1 LGHDT, CDR2 YNNKEL (reference sequence). In DNA, the CDR3 is TGTGCCAGCAGCCAAGATGGGAGAGATGGCTACACCTTC. Its translation is CASSQDGRDGYTF.

The chain recombines TRBV5-1 with TRBJ2-6; D is undetermined. V dropped 8 bases and J dropped 0 bases, with 9 bases sitting between them. The germline V gene encodes CDR1 SGHRS and CDR2 YFSETQ. CDR3 length: 14 residues. CDR3 loop: CASGSGSGANVLTF. In DNA form, the CDR3 reads TGCGCCAGTGGGTCGGGCTCTGGGGCCAACGTCCTGACTTTC.

The chain links TRBV19 to TRBJ1-3; D is perhaps TRBD1 (6 bases). The CDR3 covers 17 residues. V was clipped by 9 bases and J by 3 bases, with 24 bases between them. Per germline, CDR1 LNHDA and CDR2 SQIVND (reference sequence). CDR3 nucleotide sequence: TGTGCCAGCTCGAACTTTGCGGGGGACATTGGTGGAAACACCATATATTTT. Its protein is CASSNFAGDIGGNTIYF.

The chain joins TRBV7-2 to TRBJ2-3, with D hard to call. The germline CDR1 and CDR2 sequences are SGHTA and FQGNSA. V was shortened by 1 base and J by 6 bases, with 5 bases between the two germline ends. This CDR3 has 12 residues. This CDR3 is CASSLGADTQYF. In nucleotides, the CDR3 is TGTGCCAGCAGCTTAGGGGCTGATACGCAGTATTTT.

This chain links TRBV7-9 with TRBJ2-1; the match to TRBD1 covers 11 bases. The V gene end was trimmed by 5 bases and the J gene end by 7 bases; junction bases not matched to a gene: 7. Per germline, CDR1 SEHNR and CDR2 FQNEAQ (reference sequence). The CDR3 spans 15 residues. The CDR3 sequence: CASSPVGTGGNEQFF. The DNA of the CDR3 is TGTGCCAGCAGCCCAGTCGGGACAGGGGGGAATGAGCAGTTCTTC.

V gene TRBV6-5 combines with J gene TRBJ2-1; D is possibly TRBD1 (6 bases). Germline loops: CDR1 MNHEY, CDR2 SVGAGI. The CDR3 extends over 14 amino acids. V lost 7 bases and J lost 0, with 10 bases in between. In nucleotides, the CDR3 is TGTGCCAGCACGACAGGAAACTCCTACAATGAGCAGTTCTTC. Its protein is CASTTGNSYNEQFF.